What follows describes a single TCR beta chain. The data were obtained in a study of blood T cell repertoires in COVID-19. Overall study: Italy, Spain and the United States were the sources of the convalescent and acute COVID-19 samples. Sources were T cells, B-cell-depleted T cells, or PBMCs; the material itself was cDNA or gDNA.

The CDR3 extends over 14 amino acids. Germline V gives CDR1 SNHLY, CDR2 FYNNEI. The V gene end was trimmed by 8 bases and the J gene end by 2 bases; junction bases not matched to a gene: 7. Per the study methods: Estimated nucleated cell counts came from reference gene primer amplification. Sequencing was performed with immunoSEQ multiplex PCR; in TCRdb, only in-frame clones are kept and a portion is missing. V and J calls and clone size come straight from that table; D and trimming were deduced from the DNA. Found here are roughly 260,000 clones, approximately 91% of them singletons; the top ten hold about 2.5%.

The sequenced sample was peripheral blood. The TCR was taken from a person aged 18-30 years with COVID-19, enrolled during active disease. The chain is built from TRBV2 and TRBJ2-5; 8 positions agree with TRBD2. The CDR3 loop reads CASARTSSQETQYF. The DNA of the CDR3 is TGTGCCAGCGCCCGGACTAGCAGTCAAGAGACCCAGTACTTC.